The rows below give T cell receptor beta chains drawn from one sample of a study of Graves' ophthalmopathy and Graves' hyperthyroidism. A single record per CDR3 protein comes from TCRdb applying MiXCR to the multiplex PCR reads. The table lists approximately 700,000 distinct CDR3 sequences, approximately 40% of them singletons. Sequencing input: peripheral blood. The receptors were gathered from an adult man with Graves' ophthalmopathy. CDR3s include the opening cysteine and the closing phenylalanine or tryptophan. The D gene is left open where the match is weak. Clone size is shown for a subset of rows, as once, few, many or a class of expanded clone.

v_gene	j_gene	d_gene	abundance	CDR3nt	CDR3aa
TRBV11-3	TRBJ2-5	.	.	TGTGCCAGCAGCCAACGCGGGACAGAGACCCAGTACTTC	CASSQRGTETQYF
TRBV2	TRBJ1-2	.	once	TGTGCCAGCAGTTATAGTGGGGGGCCTCGGGGCTACACCTTC	CASSYSGGPRGYTF
TRBV7-9	TRBJ1-2	.	few	TGTGCCAGCAGCCATCCCCTTGGGGGCACCGGAGACTATGGCTACACCTTC	CASSHPLGGTGDYGYTF
TRBV7-9	TRBJ1-1	TRBD1	.	TGTGCCAGCGGGACAGGGGCAGTGAACACTGAAGCTTTCTTT	CASGTGAVNTEAFF
TRBV7-3	TRBJ2-7	.	few	TGCGCCAGCAGCCAGGCCCCTTGGAGGCGCGAGCAGTACTTC	CASSQAPWRREQYF
TRBV11-2	TRBJ1-2	.	few	TGTGCCAGCAGCTTCAGTCTCTATGGCTACACCTTC	CASSFSLYGYTF
TRBV30	TRBJ1-2	TRBD1	.	TGTGCCTGGAGCGGGGACAGGGTGTATGGCTACACCTTC	CAWSGDRVYGYTF
TRBV9	TRBJ1-6	TRBD1	.	TGTGCCAGCAGCGTAGGGACAGGGATCGAGCCCCTCCACTTT	CASSVGTGIEPLHF
TRBV6-4	TRBJ1-6	.	.	TGTGCCAGCAGTGAAAGCAGGGATTCACCCCTCCACTTT	CASSESRDSPLHF
TRBV7-2	TRBJ2-7	TRBD1	many	TGTGCCAGCAGACTTTCCACGACAGGGGCCTACGAGCAGTACTTC	CASRLSTTGAYEQYF
TRBV9	TRBJ1-2	.	few	TGTGCCAGCAGCGTGGACCCGGGGACGGAAATTGGCTACACCTTC	CASSVDPGTEIGYTF
TRBV19	TRBJ1-1	.	many	TGTGCCAGTAGTATCGGGGGGAGCTCCGACACTGAAGCTTTCTTT	CASSIGGSSDTEAFF
TRBV29-1	TRBJ2-7	TRBD1	.	TGCAACGTTGAACGGGACAGTTTGGTCCAAGAGCAGTACTTC	CNVERDSLVQEQYF
TRBV20-1	TRBJ2-7	.	.	TGCAGTGCTAGAGATACGTACTCCTACGAGCAGTACTTC	CSARDTYSYEQYF
TRBV10-1	TRBJ1-6	TRBD1	many	TGCGCCAGCAGTACAGGAGGGGGCAGGAATTCACCCCTCCACTTT	CASSTGGGRNSPLHF
TRBV19	TRBJ2-7	.	few	TGTGCCAGTAGTATTGACAATTCCTACGAGCAGTACTTC	CASSIDNSYEQYF
TRBV5-1	TRBJ1-6	.	.	TGCGCCAGCAGCCCCGCCGACAGGAACGGATCACCCCTCCACTTT	CASSPADRNGSPLHF
TRBV5-6	TRBJ2-7	TRBD1	.	TGTGCCAGCAGCTCGTCCGGGACAGGGTACTACGAGCGGTACTTC	CASSSSGTGYYERYF
TRBV12-3/TRBV12-4	TRBJ1-2	.	.	TGTGCCAGCAGTACGAGGGATAACTATGGCTACACCTTC	CASSTRDNYGYTF
TRBV7-9	TRBJ1-4	.	.	.	CASSSKRDWGILKNCFF
TRBV10-3	TRBJ2-5	TRBD2	.	TGTGCCAGCAGTTACGGACTAGCGGGATTCCAAGAGACCCAGTACTTC	CASSYGLAGFQETQYF
TRBV20-1	TRBJ2-7	.	few	TGCAGTGCTAGTGAAGACAGTCCCCACGAGCAGTACTTC	CSASEDSPHEQYF
TRBV2	TRBJ1-5	TRBD1	.	TGTGCCAGCAGTGTATGGACAGGGATGGAACAGCCCCAGCATTTT	CASSVWTGMEQPQHF
TRBV11-2	TRBJ1-6	.	many	TGTGCCAGCAGCTCCCAGAGGGGTTCACCCCTCCACTTT	CASSSQRGSPLHF
TRBV5-1	TRBJ2-6	.	.	TGCGCCAGCAGCTTGGATATGGGGCCAGGGGCCAACGTCCTGACTTTC	CASSLDMGPGANVLTF
TRBV20-1	TRBJ2-7	.	.	TGCAGTGCACCCTGGGGGGACGAGCAGTACTTC	CSAPWGDEQYF
TRBV14	TRBJ1-1	.	many	TGTGCCAGCAGCCTTGCCCACTTGGGGACTGAAGCTTTCTTT	CASSLAHLGTEAFF
TRBV2	TRBJ2-3	.	.	TGTGCCAGCAGTGAAGACTGGTCTAGCACAGATACGCAGTATTTT	CASSEDWSSTDTQYF
TRBV6-2/TRBV6-3	TRBJ1-6	TRBD1	.	TGTGCTAGGCGGCAGGGGGAAGGATTAAGCTCACCCCTCCACTTT	CARRQGEGLSSPLHF
TRBV20-1	TRBJ1-5	.	few	TGCAGTGCTAGAGATTCACGCGGCAATCAGCCCCAGCATTTT	CSARDSRGNQPQHF
TRBV7-9	TRBJ2-2	.	.	TGTGCCAGCAGGGGGACCCTCGCCGGGGAGCTGTTTTTT	CASRGTLAGELFF
TRBV7-3	TRBJ1-6	.	many	TGTGCCAGCAGCTCCTCAGGGCTTCCGAATTCACCCCTCCACTTT	CASSSSGLPNSPLHF
TRBV19	TRBJ1-1	.	.	TGTGCCTGGAGTGTCGCGACAGGTCGTGAAGCTTTCTTT	CAWSVATGREAFF
TRBV7-6	TRBJ2-7	TRBD1	.	TGTGCCAGCAGCTTAGTCCCCGTCGGGACAGGGGGTGTCGAGCAGTACTTC	CASSLVPVGTGGVEQYF
TRBV10-3	TRBJ1-1	TRBD1	.	TGTGCCATCAGTGCTAGGGACCGGGACAGCGGCACTGAAGCTTTCTTT	CAISARDRDSGTEAFF
TRBV25-1	TRBJ2-6	.	few	TGTGCCAGCAGTGATGGGGCGCTGGGGGCCAACGTCCTGACTTTC	CASSDGALGANVLTF
TRBV25-1	TRBJ1-2	TRBD1	.	TGTGCCAGCAGTACAGGGGTGACAGGGCCCTATGGCTACACCTTC	CASSTGVTGPYGYTF
TRBV20-1	TRBJ2-2	TRBD2	.	TGCAGTGCTAGAGTGGTAGCGGGGGCGAACACCGGGGAGCTGTTTTTT	CSARVVAGANTGELFF
TRBV20-1	TRBJ2-6	.	.	TGCAGTGCTAGAGAGGCGGGACAAAGGATCTATGGGGCCAACGTCCTGACTTTC	CSAREAGQRIYGANVLTF
TRBV15	TRBJ2-6	.	.	TGTGCCACCAGAGTAGGGTTAAGCTCTGGGGCCAACGTCCTGACTTTC	CATRVGLSSGANVLTF
TRBV15	TRBJ1-2	.	many	TGTGCCACCAGCAGACCGGACAGCTTATATGGCTACACCTTC	CATSRPDSLYGYTF
TRBV29-1	TRBJ2-7	TRBD1	many	TGCAGCGTTGGAGTTGGGACAGGGTACTACGAGCAGTACTTC	CSVGVGTGYYEQYF
TRBV2	TRBJ2-5	.	.	TGTGCCAGCAGCGAAAGACCGGGAAACCAAGAGACCCAGTACTTC	CASSERPGNQETQYF
TRBV15	TRBJ2-5	.	many	TGTGCCACCAGCTGGACAGCTACGGAGACCCAGTACTTC	CATSWTATETQYF
TRBV7-6	TRBJ2-7	.	few	TGTGCCAGCAGCCTAAGAGCCACAGGGAGCCTCTACGAGCAGTACTTC	CASSLRATGSLYEQYF
TRBV7-9	TRBJ1-2	.	few	TGTGCCAGCAGCTTAGCCTCCCAATGGCCCGGTGGCTACACCTTC	CASSLASQWPGGYTF
TRBV20-1	TRBJ2-2	TRBD1	.	TGCAGTGCTTTCGGGACAGGGCCCGGGGAGCTGTTTTTT	CSAFGTGPGELFF
TRBV10-2	TRBJ2-7	TRBD2	once	TGTGCCAGCGTAACTAGCGGGAGGTTAGAGCAGTACTTC	CASVTSGRLEQYF
TRBV29-1	TRBJ2-7	TRBD1	.	TGCAGCGCTAAAAGCTCATTAGCAGGGGGCCAGCCCTACGAGCAGTACTTC	CSAKSSLAGGQPYEQYF
TRBV7-7	TRBJ2-5	.	many	TGTGCCAGCAGCCTTGATCGGGGCCTTGGGCAAGAGACCCAGTACTTC	CASSLDRGLGQETQYF
TRBV20-1	TRBJ1-1	TRBD1	few	TGCAGTGCTAGGGAGGACAGGTCACAGGAAGCTTTCTTT	CSAREDRSQEAFF
TRBV10-2	TRBJ2-7	TRBD1	few	TGCGCCAGCAGTGACTACAGGGGAACCTACGAGCAGTACTTC	CASSDYRGTYEQYF
TRBV19	TRBJ1-1	.	.	TGTGCCAGTAGTTACAGTACTGTAGACACTGAAGCTTTCTTT	CASSYSTVDTEAFF
TRBV20-1	TRBJ1-5	TRBD1	many	TGCAGTGCCAGTCTCCAGCAGGGGGCAGGTCAGCCCCAGCATTTT	CSASLQQGAGQPQHF
TRBV20-1	TRBJ2-7	TRBD2	few	TGCAGTGCTAGTACGGTAGCGGGATCACACGAGCAGTACTTC	CSASTVAGSHEQYF
TRBV7-8	TRBJ1-5	.	many	TGTGCCAGCAGCCCCGGCAGGCGGGATTCTCAGCCCCAGCATTTT	CASSPGRRDSQPQHF
TRBV25-1	TRBJ2-2	TRBD2	.	TGTGCCAGCAGTCCGTCGGGGGGGAGGGCCAACACCGGGGAGCTGTTTTTT	CASSPSGGRANTGELFF
TRBV29-1	TRBJ2-6	TRBD1	many	TGCAGCGTTGAAGACTCGGGACAGCTGTTATCTGGGGCCAACGTCCTGACTTTC	CSVEDSGQLLSGANVLTF
TRBV6-9	TRBJ1-2	.	few	TGTGCCAGCAGTGCGACAGGAACTTCTAACTATGGCTACACCTTC	CASSATGTSNYGYTF